The present T cell receptor beta chain was sequenced within a study of Graves' ophthalmopathy and Graves' hyperthyroidism. Study information: Researchers obtained peripheral blood at initial diagnosis, before any treatment had begun.

Eligible hyperthyroidism cases comprised new diagnoses of under 2 months' duration in individuals aged 18 to 65. The study's findings and limits: Separation of ophthalmopathy from stable hyperthyroidism was achieved by a 13-signature model, at about 89% sensitivity and around 81% specificity.

CDR1 and CDR2 from the germline V gene are SQVTM and ANQGSEA. V gave up 5 bases and J gave up 1 base; unmatched junction bases: 15. The length of the CDR3 is 17 residues. The authors amplified TCR beta CDR3 regions, and they did so from RNA transcripts for repertoire sequencing. An initial RT-PCR round employing HTBI primers preceded a second-round multiplex PCR. Using its own MiXCR run on the multiplex PCR reads, TCRdb lists one record per CDR3 protein. In the table there are about 620,000 distinct CDR3 sequences, 22% of which are singletons. At least ten counts were recorded for this clonotype. What it binds is not known.

The rearrangement joins TRBV29-1 to TRBJ2-7, with 9 bases matching TRBD2. Sequenced material: peripheral blood. This receptor was obtained from a woman aged 18-29 years with stable Graves' hyperthyroidism. Some clones in this sample may be carry-over from other donors' samples. CDR3 region: CSVPGDSGSLSSYEQYF. As DNA, the CDR3 is TGCAGCGTTCCTGGTGATAGCGGGAGCCTGTCGTCCTACGAGCAGTACTTC.